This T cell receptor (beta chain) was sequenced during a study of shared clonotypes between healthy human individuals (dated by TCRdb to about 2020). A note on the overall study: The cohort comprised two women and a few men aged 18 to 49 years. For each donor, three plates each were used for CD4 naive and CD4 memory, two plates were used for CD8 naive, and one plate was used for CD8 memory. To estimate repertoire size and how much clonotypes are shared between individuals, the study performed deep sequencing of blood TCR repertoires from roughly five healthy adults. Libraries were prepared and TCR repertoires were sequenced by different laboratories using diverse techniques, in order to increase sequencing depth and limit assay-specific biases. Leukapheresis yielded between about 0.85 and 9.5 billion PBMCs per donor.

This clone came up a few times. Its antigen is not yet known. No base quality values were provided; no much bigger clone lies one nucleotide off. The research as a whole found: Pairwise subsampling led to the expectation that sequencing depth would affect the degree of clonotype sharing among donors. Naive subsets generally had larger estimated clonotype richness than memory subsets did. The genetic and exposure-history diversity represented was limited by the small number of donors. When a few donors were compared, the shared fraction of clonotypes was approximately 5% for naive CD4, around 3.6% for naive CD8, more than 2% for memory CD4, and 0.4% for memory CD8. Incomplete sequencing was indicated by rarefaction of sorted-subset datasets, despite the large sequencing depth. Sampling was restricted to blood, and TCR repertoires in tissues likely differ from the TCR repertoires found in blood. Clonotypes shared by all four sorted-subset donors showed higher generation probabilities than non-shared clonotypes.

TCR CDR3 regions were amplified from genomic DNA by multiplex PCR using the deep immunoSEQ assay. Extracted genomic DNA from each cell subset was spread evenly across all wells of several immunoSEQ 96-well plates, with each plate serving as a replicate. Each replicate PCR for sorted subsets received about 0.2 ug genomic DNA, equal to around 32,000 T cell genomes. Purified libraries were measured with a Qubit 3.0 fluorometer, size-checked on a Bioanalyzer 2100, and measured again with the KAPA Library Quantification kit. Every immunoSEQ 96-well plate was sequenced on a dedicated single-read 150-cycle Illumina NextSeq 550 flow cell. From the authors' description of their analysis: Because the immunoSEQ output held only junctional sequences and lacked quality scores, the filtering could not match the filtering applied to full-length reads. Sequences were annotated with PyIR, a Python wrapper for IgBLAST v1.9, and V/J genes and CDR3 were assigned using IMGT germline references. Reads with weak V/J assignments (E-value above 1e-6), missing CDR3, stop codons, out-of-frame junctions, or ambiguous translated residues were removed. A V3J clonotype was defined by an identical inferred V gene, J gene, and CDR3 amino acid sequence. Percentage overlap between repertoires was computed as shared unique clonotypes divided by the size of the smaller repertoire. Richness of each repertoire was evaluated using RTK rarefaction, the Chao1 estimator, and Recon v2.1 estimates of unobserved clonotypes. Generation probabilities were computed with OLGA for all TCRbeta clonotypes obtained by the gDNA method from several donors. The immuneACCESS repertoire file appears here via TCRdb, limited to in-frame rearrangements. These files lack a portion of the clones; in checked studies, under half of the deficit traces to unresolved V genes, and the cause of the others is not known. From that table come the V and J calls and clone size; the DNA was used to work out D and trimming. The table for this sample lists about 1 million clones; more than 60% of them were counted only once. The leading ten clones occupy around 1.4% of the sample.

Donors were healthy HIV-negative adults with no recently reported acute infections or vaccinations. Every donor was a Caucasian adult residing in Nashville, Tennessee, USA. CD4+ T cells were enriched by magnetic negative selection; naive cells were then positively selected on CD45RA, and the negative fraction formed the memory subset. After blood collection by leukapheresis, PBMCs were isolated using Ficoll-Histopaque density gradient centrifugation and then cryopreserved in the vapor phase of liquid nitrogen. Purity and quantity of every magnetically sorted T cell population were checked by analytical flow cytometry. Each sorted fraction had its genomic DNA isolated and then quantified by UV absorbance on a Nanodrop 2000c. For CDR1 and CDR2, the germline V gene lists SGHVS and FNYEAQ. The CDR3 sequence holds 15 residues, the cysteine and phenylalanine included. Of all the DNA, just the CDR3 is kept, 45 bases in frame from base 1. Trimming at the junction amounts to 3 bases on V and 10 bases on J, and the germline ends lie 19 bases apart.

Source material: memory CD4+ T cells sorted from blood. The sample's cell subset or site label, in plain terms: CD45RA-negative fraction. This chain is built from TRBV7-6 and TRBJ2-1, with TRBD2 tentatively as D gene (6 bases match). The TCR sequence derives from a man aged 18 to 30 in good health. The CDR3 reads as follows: CASSLSSPGGREQFF. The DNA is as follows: TGTGCCAGCAGCTTGAGTAGCCCTGGAGGGAGAGAGCAGTTCTTC. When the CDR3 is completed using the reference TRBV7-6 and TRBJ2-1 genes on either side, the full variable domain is GAGVSQSPRYKVTKRGQDVALRCDPISGHVSLYWYRQALGQGPEFLTYFNYEAQQDKSGLPNDRFSAERPEGSISTLTIQRTEQRDSAMYRCASSLSSPGGREQFFGPGTRLTVL.